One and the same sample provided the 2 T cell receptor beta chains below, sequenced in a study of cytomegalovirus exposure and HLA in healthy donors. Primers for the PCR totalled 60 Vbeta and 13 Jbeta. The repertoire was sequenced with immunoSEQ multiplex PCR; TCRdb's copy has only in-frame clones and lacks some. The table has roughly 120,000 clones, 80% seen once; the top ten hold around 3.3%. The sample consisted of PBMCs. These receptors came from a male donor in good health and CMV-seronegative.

CDR3 nucleotide sequence: TGTGCCAGCAGTTTGGTTGGGGGCAACTATGGCTACACCTTC. Protein sequence: CASSLVGGNYGYTF. This chain uses TRBV27 with TRBJ1-2, with a weak D call TRBD1 (6 bases). Germline V gene data show CDR1 as MNHEY and CDR2 as SMNVEV (reference sequence). The CDR3 loop spans 14 amino acids. V was pared by 3 bases and J by 2 bases, with 10 bases between.

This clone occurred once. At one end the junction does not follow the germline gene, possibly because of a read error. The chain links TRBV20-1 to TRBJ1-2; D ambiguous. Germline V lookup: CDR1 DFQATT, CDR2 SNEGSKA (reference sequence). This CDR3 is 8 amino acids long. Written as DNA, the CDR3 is TGCAGTCCCATACACGGGAACTTC. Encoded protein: CSPIHGNF.